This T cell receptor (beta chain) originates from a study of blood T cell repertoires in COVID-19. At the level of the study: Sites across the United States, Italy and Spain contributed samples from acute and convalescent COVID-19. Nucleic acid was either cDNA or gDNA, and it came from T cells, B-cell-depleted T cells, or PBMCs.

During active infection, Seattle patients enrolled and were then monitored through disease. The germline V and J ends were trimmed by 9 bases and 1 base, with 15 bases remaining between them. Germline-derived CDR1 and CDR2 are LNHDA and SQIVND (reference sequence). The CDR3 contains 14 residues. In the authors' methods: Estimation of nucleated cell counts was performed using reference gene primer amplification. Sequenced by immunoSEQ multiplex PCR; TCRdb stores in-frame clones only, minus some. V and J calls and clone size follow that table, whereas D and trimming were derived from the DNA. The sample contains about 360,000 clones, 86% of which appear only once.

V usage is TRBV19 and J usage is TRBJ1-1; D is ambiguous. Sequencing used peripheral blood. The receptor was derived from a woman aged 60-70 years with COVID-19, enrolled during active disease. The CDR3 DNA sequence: TGTGCCAGCAATGAGGGAGGAGGGAACACTGAAGCTTTCTTT. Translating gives CASNEGGGNTEAFF. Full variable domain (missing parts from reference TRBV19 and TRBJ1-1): DGGITQSPKYLFRKEGQNVTLSCEQNLNHDAMYWYRQDPGQGLRLIYYSQIVNDFQKGDIAEGYSVSREKKESFPLTVTSAQKNPTAFYLCASNEGGGNTEAFFGQGTRLTVV.